Following are 25 T cell receptor beta chains from one sample sequenced in a study of cytomegalovirus exposure and HLA in healthy donors. Primers for the PCR totalled 60 Vbeta and 13 Jbeta. Sequencing used immunoSEQ multiplex PCR; TCRdb keeps in-frame clones, though not all of them. The table has 150,000 to 200,000 clones, approximately 86% seen once; the top ten hold around 1.5%. Sample: PBMCs. These TCRs come from a woman between 18 and 29 years old in good health and CMV-seronegative.

This chain uses TRBV19 with TRBJ1-5, with D hard to call. Germline CDR1 and CDR2: LNHDA and SQIVND (reference sequence). The germline V and J ends were trimmed by 2 bases and 1 base, with 24 bases remaining between them. The CDR3 totals 20 residues. The CDR3 loop is CASSISANDLDPRSNQPQHF. The CDR3 coding sequence is TGTGCCAGTAGTATATCTGCCAATGACCTAGACCCGAGGAGCAATCAGCCCCAGCATTTT.

The chain joins TRBV6-1 to TRBJ2-7; 10 bases agree with TRBD2. The CDR3 consists of 15 residues. The germline V gene encodes CDR1 MNHNS and CDR2 SASEGT. V shed 3 bases and J 2 bases; nucleotides not matched to a gene: 4. The CDR3 protein is CASSEGLARTYEQYF. CDR3 DNA sequence: TGTGCCAGCAGTGAGGGACTAGCGAGGACCTACGAGCAGTACTTC.

Points on this clone: A junction boundary mismatches the germline segment, possibly from a read error. CDR3 sequence reads: CSSSLSGLLTEAFF. CDR3 nucleotide sequence: TGTTCCAGCAGCTTGTCGGGATTACTGACTGAAGCTTTCTTT. The chain joins TRBV7-9 to TRBJ1-1, with D unclear. CDR3 size: 14 residues. Germline CDR1 SEHNR, CDR2 FQNEAQ (reference sequence).

The genes are TRBV4-1 and TRBJ1-4; weak D call: TRBD1 (6 bases). This CDR3 contains 15 residues. CDR1 and CDR2 from the germline V gene are MGHRA and YSYEKL. V was pared by 1 base and J by 3 bases, with 9 bases between. The CDR3 protein is CASSQAGVANEKLFF. In DNA form, the CDR3 reads TGCGCCAGCAGCCAAGCAGGGGTAGCTAATGAAAAACTGTTTTTT.

This clone is a singleton in its sample. V gene TRBV28 combines with J gene TRBJ1-2; perhaps TRBD1 as D (5 bases). The V gene's germline CDR1 is MDHEN and CDR2 SYDVKM. The V gene lost 3 bases and the J gene lost 2 bases, with 10 bases spanning the gap. This CDR3 is 14 amino acids long. The CDR3 bases are TGTGCCAGCAGTTTCTCCGGACAAAACTATGGCTACACCTTC. Translation: CASSFSGQNYGYTF.

The chain joins TRBV12-5 to TRBJ1-4, with TRBD1 identical over 9 bases. V shed 3 bases and J 3 bases; nucleotides not matched to a gene: 5. Germline V gene lookup returns CDR1 LGHNT and CDR2 FRNRAP. This CDR3 is built from 16 residues. The CDR3: CASGFDRGKSNEKLFF. In nucleotides, the CDR3 is TGTGCTAGTGGTTTCGACAGGGGGAAATCTAATGAAAAACTGTTTTTT.

This sequence joins TRBV7-9 and TRBJ2-5; 8 nucleotides agree with TRBD2. CDR3 length: 14 amino acids. Germline CDR1 is SEHNR and CDR2 is FQNEAQ (reference sequence). The V segment lost 0 bases and the J segment 12 bases; nucleotides outside the gene matches: 9. The CDR3 bases are TGTGCCAGCAGCTTAGCGTCTTTGGCGGGAGGCGAGTACTTC. Protein: CASSLASLAGGEYF.

The J gene is TRBJ2-6, the V gene TRBV4-1, with TRBD2 matching over 7 bases. V lost 0 bases and J lost 0; bases outside the gene matches: 8. This CDR3 spans 19 amino acids. Germline assignment: CDR1 MGHRA and CDR2 YSYEKL. The CDR3 DNA is TGCGCCAGCAGCCAAGATTCGGGGGGACGTAGCTCTGGGGCCAACGTCCTGACTTTC. Translation: CASSQDSGGRSSGANVLTF.

The V call is TRBV19, the J call TRBJ1-5, with 9 positions matching TRBD1. Germline V gene sequence: CDR1 LNHDA, CDR2 SQIVND (reference sequence). Trimming took 10 bases from V and 6 from J; bases not matched to a gene: 7. The CDR3 totals 13 residues. The CDR3 is CAISQGAAQPQHF. The DNA of the CDR3 is TGTGCCATCTCACAGGGGGCGGCTCAGCCCCAGCATTTT.

The V call is TRBV6-5, the J call TRBJ1-5; TRBD1 is a possible D gene (5 bases). V was pared by 11 bases and J by 7 bases, with 18 bases between. Germline values: CDR1 MNHEY, CDR2 SVGAGI. The CDR3 runs to 13 residues. The CDR3 DNA follows: TGTGCCGCGTCGGGGGTAGTCGGCCAGCCCCAGCATTTT. Translated: CAASGVVGQPQHF.

The chain carries TRBV19 and TRBJ2-6; maybe TRBD2 (5 bases). Germline lookup yields CDR1 LNHDA and CDR2 SQIVND (reference sequence). The CDR3 has 17 residues. V gave up 5 bases and J gave up 1 base, with 15 bases separating them. The CDR3 DNA reads as TGTGCCAGTAGTGAAAAGGGAGATTGGTCTGGGGCCAACGTCCTGACTTTC. This gives the protein CASSEKGDWSGANVLTF.

The CDR3 protein is CAIKSPGSGNTIYF. CDR3 DNA: TGTGCCATCAAAAGCCCAGGCAGTGGAAACACCATATATTTT. This rearrangement joins TRBV10-3 to TRBJ1-3; D unclear. V was pared by 7 bases and J by 3 bases, with 13 bases between. Germline assignment: CDR1 ENHRY and CDR2 SYGVKD. This CDR3 region has 14 residues.

In this sample, this clone turned up once. V gene TRBV6-5 combines with J gene TRBJ1-5, with TRBD1 matching 9 bases. J gave up 7 bases and V 4 bases, and 5 bases lay outside the gene matches. The V gene's germline CDR1 is MNHEY and CDR2 SVGAGI. This CDR3 spans 14 amino acids. CDR3 DNA sequence: TGTGCCAGCAGTTCGGACAGGGGCGGGCAGCCCCAGCATTTT. Its protein product is CASSSDRGGQPQHF.

This sequence joins TRBV7-3 and TRBJ1-2, with TRBD1 as a possible D gene (6 bases). The V gene's germline CDR1 is SGHTA and CDR2 FQGTGA. The CDR3 runs 13 residues. V lost 5 bases and J 8 bases, leaving 15 bases between the germline ends. CDR3 loop: CASSNGPQGGYTF. The CDR3, as DNA: TGTGCCAGCAGCAATGGGCCCCAGGGGGGCTACACCTTC.

This clone was detected a few times. The chain combines TRBV5-1 with TRBJ1-1; possible D gene TRBD1, 6 bases. CDR1 is SGHRS and CDR2 is YFSETQ in the germline V gene. The CDR3 totals 13 residues. The V and J ends lost 2 bases and 8 bases respectively, with 13 bases between them. The CDR3 loop is CASSLGDRQEAFF. CDR3 sequence (DNA): TGCGCCAGCAGCTTAGGTGACAGGCAAGAAGCTTTCTTT. Variable domain in full (rest from reference TRBV5-1 and TRBJ1-1): KAGVTQTPRYLIKTRGQQVTLSCSPISGHRSVSWYQQTPGQGLQFLFEYFSETQRNKGNFPGRFSGRQFSNSRSEMNVSTLELGDSALYLCASSLGDRQEAFFGQGTRLTVV.

This chain links TRBV19 with TRBJ2-7; 10 bases align to TRBD2. This CDR3 has 15 amino acids. Germline loops: CDR1 LNHDA, CDR2 SQIVND (reference sequence). With 3 bases clipped from V and 3 bases from J, the junction kept 5 bases outside the gene matches. The CDR3 sequence is CASSMTSGPLYEQYF. The CDR3 region has the DNA TGTGCCAGTAGTATGACTAGCGGGCCCCTCTACGAGCAGTACTTC.

This clone was detected once. One end of the junction fails to match germline, which may point to a read error. The chain couples TRBV7-9 to TRBJ2-3, with a possible D match to TRBD2 (5 bases). CDR1 is SEHNR and CDR2 is FQNEAQ in the germline V gene (reference sequence). The CDR3 covers 13 residues. CDR3 residues: CSSSLNGADTQYF. The DNA for the CDR3 is TGTTCCAGCAGCTTAAACGGGGCAGATACGCAGTATTTT.

This chain links TRBV4-1 with TRBJ1-2, with 8 nucleotides matching TRBD1. Trimming took 0 bases from V and 2 from J; bases not matched to a gene: 5. CDR3 length: 16 amino acids. CDR1 MGHRA and CDR2 YSYEKL come from the germline V gene. The CDR3 sequence is CASSQEPNRGNYGYTF. The CDR3 DNA is TGCGCCAGCAGCCAAGAACCCAACAGGGGGAACTATGGCTACACCTTC.

V usage is TRBV6-5 and J usage is TRBJ2-1, with D perhaps matching TRBD2 (6 bases). The CDR3 spans 13 residues. The germline gives CDR1 MNHEY, CDR2 SVGAGI. Trimming cost V 5 bases and J 2 bases, with 7 bases left between them. The CDR3 DNA reads as TGTGCCAGCAGTCCGGGAGCCTACAATGAGCAGTTCTTC. Protein: CASSPGAYNEQFF.

The V and J genes are TRBV14 and TRBJ2-5, with TRBD2 matching 8 bases. V was pared by 0 bases and J by 2 bases, with 8 bases of the junction left unmatched. Germline CDR1 SGHDN, CDR2 FVKESK. CDR3 length: 17 residues. DNA of the CDR3: TGTGCCAGCAGCCAAGATGTGCGACTAGCGTATCAAGAGACCCAGTACTTC. Protein product: CASSQDVRLAYQETQYF.

J is TRBJ1-1 and V is TRBV18; D uncertain. CDR1 and CDR2 (germline): KGHSH, LQKENI. Trimming left V 3 bases short and J 1 base short, with 9 bases between. The CDR3 sequence is 14 residues long. The CDR3 sequence is CASSPSGENTEAFF. CDR3 DNA sequence: TGTGCCAGCTCACCTTCCGGGGAGAACACTGAAGCTTTCTTT.

This clone was counted a single time. The rearrangement links TRBV11-2 to TRBJ2-2, with a possible D match to TRBD1 (6 bases). The CDR3 is 17 amino acids. Germline CDR1 reads SGHAT; CDR2 reads FQNNGV. The V and J ends lost 2 bases and 1 base respectively, with 14 bases between them. The CDR3 nucleotides are TGTGCCAGCAGCTTACCGCTACAGGGTTTGAACACCGGGGAGCTGTTTTTT. Its protein is CASSLPLQGLNTGELFF.

The rearrangement joins TRBV27 to TRBJ2-2, with 8 bases fitting TRBD2. V shed 2 bases, J shed 5 bases, and the junction held 7 bases outside the gene matches. Looked up from germline, CDR1 is MNHEY and CDR2 is SMNVEV (reference sequence). The CDR3 loop spans 16 amino acids. The CDR3 here is CASSLQGLAGTGELFF. In nucleotides, the CDR3 is TGTGCCAGCAGTTTACAAGGACTAGCAGGGACCGGGGAGCTGTTTTTT.

V and J are TRBV19 and TRBJ1-2; 10 nucleotides align to TRBD1. The CDR3 contains 16 residues. The V and J ends lost 5 bases and 6 bases, in that order; junction bases with no gene match: 12. The germline gives CDR1 LNHDA, CDR2 SQIVND (reference sequence). CDR3 DNA sequence: TGTGCCAGTAGTGTGGGTGACAGGGGGCTTATTGATGGCTACACCTTC. Its translation is CASSVGDRGLIDGYTF.

J is TRBJ2-1 and V is TRBV7-2; D is possibly TRBD1 (5 bases). This CDR3 is built from 15 residues. Per the germline V gene, CDR1 is SGHTA and CDR2 is FQGNSA. V gave up 8 bases and J gave up 1 base, with 15 bases separating them. The CDR3 loop is CASGKGAASYNEQFF. The CDR3 DNA reads as TGTGCCAGCGGGAAAGGGGCAGCATCCTACAATGAGCAGTTCTTC.